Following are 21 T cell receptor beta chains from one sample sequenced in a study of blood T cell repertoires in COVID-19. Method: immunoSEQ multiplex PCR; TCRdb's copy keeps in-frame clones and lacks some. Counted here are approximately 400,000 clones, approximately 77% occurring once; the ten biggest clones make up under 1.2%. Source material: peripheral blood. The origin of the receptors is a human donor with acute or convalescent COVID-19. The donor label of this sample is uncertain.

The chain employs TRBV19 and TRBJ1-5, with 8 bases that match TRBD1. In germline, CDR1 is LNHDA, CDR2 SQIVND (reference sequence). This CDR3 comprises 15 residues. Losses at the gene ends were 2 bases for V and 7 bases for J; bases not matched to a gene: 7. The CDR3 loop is CASSIKGQGRQPQHF. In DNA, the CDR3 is TGTGCCAGTAGTATAAAAGGACAGGGAAGGCAGCCCCAGCATTTT. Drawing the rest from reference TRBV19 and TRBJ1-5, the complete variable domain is DGGITQSPKYLFRKEGQNVTLSCEQNLNHDAMYWYRQDPGQGLRLIYYSQIVNDFQKGDIAEGYSVSREKKESFPLTVTSAQKNPTAFYLCASSIKGQGRQPQHFGDGTRLSIL.

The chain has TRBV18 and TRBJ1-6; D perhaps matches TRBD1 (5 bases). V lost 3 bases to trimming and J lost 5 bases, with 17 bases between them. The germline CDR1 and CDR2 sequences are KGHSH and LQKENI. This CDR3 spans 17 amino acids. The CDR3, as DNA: TGTGCCAGCTCACCGCTGGGGGGGGAAAGTGATAATTCACCCCTCCACTTT. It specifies CASSPLGGESDNSPLHF.

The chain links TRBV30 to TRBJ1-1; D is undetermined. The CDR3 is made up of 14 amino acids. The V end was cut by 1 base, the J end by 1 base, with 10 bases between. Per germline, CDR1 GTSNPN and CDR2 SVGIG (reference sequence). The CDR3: CAWSGDIWNTEAFF. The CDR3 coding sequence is TGTGCCTGGAGTGGAGACATATGGAACACTGAAGCTTTCTTT. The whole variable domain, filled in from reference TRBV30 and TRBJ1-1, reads SQTIHQWPATLVQPVGSPLSLECTVEGTSNPNLYWYRQAAGRGLQLLFYSVGIGQISSEVPQNLSASRPQDRQFILSSKKLLLSDSGFYLCAWSGDIWNTEAFFGQGTRLTVV.

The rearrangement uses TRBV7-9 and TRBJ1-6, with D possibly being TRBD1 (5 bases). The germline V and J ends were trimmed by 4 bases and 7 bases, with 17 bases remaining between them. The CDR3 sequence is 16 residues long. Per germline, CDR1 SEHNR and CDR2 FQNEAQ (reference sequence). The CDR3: CASSSPGQGANSPLHF. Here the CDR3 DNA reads TGTGCCAGCAGCTCACCCGGTCAGGGCGCGAATTCACCCCTCCACTTT. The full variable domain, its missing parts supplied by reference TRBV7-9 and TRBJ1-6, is DTGVSQNPRHKITKRGQNVTFRCDPISEHNRLYWYRQTLGQGPEFLTYFQNEAQLEKSRLLSDRFSAERPKGSFSTLEIQRTEQGDSAMYLCASSSPGQGANSPLHFGNGTRLTVT.

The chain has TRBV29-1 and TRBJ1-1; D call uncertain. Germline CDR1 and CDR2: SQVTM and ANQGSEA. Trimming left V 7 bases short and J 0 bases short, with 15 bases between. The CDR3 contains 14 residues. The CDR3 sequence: CSAEPRGMNTEAFF. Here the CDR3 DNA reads TGCAGCGCCGAACCCCGGGGAATGAACACTGAAGCTTTCTTT.

In nucleotides, the CDR3 is TGTGCCAGCTCACCACCGGGACTAGCGGGAGGGGCCTACAATGAGCAGTTCTTC. Its translation: CASSPPGLAGGAYNEQFF. The rearrangement links TRBV18 to TRBJ2-1, with 16 positions matching TRBD2. CDR1 KGHSH and CDR2 LQKENI come from the germline V gene. Trimming at V came to 0 bases and at J to 2 bases, leaving 1 base not matched to a gene. This CDR3 comprises 18 residues.

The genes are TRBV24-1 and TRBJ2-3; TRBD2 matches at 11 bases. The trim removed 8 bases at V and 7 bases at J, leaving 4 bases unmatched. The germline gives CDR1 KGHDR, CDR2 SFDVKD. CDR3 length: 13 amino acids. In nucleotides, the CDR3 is TGTGCCACCATGGCTAGCGGGGGGAATACGCAGTATTTT. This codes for CATMASGGNTQYF.

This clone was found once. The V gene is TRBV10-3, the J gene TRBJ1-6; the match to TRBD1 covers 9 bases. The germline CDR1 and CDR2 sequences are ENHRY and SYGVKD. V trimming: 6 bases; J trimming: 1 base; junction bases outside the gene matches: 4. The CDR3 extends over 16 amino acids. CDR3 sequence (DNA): TGTGCCATCAGGGGACAGGGAGAGTCCTATAATTCACCCCTCCACTTT. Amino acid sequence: CAIRGQGESYNSPLHF.

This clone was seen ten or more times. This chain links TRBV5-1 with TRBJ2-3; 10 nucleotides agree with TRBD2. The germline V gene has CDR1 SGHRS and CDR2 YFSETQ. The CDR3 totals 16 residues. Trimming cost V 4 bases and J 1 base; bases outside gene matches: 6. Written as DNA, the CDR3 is TGCGCCAGCAGCCCACAAGGGACTAGCGGCACAGATACGCAGTATTTT. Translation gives CASSPQGTSGTDTQYF.

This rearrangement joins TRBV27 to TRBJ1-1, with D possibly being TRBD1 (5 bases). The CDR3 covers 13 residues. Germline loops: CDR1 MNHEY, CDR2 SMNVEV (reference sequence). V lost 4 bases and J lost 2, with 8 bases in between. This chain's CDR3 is CASSSDTNTEAFF. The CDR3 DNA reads TGTGCCAGCAGTTCGGACACCAACACTGAAGCTTTCTTT.

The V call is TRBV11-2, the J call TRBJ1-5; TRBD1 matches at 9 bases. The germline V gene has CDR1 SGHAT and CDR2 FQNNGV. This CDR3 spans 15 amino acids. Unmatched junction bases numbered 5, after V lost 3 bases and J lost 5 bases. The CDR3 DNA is TGTGCCAGCAGCTTCAGACAGGGGGGCTATCAGCCCCAGCATTTT. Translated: CASSFRQGGYQPQHF.

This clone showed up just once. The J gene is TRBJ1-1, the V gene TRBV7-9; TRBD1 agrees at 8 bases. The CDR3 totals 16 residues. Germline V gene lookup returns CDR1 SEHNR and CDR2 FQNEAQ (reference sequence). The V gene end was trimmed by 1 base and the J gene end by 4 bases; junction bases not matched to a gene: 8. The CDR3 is CASSLGQGARVTEAFF. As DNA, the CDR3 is TGTGCCAGCAGCTTAGGGCAGGGGGCGCGGGTCACTGAAGCTTTCTTT.

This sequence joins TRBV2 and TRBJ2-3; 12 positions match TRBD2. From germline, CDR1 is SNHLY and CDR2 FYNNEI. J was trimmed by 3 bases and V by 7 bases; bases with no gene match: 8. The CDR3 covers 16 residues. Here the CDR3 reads CASNPTSGRRTDTQYF. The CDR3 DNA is TGTGCCAGCAACCCGACTAGCGGGAGAAGGACAGATACGCAGTATTTT.

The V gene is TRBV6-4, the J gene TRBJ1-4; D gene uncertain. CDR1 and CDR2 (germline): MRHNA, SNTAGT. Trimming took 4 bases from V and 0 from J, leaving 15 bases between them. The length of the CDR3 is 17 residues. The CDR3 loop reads CASSVGGFTPTNEKLFF. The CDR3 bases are TGTGCCAGCAGTGTCGGAGGTTTTACGCCAACTAATGAAAAACTGTTTTTT.

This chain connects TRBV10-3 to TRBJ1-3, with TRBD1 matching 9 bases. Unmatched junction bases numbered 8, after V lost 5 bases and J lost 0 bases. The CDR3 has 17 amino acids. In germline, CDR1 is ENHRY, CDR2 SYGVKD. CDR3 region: CAISQGQGIASGNTIYF. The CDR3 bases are TGTGCCATCAGTCAAGGACAGGGGATCGCCTCTGGAAACACCATATATTTT.

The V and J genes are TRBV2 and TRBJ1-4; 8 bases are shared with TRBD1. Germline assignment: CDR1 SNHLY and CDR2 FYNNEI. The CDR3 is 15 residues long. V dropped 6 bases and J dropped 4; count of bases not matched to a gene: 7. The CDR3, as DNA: TGTGCCAGCAGGGTTAGACAGGGGCTTAATGAAAAACTGTTTTTT. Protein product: CASRVRQGLNEKLFF.

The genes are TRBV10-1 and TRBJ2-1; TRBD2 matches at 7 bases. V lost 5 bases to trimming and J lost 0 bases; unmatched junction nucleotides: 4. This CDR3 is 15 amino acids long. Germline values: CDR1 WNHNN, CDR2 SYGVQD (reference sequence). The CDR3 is CASSSTSSSYNEQFF. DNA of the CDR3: TGCGCCAGCAGTTCGACTAGCAGCTCCTACAATGAGCAGTTCTTC.

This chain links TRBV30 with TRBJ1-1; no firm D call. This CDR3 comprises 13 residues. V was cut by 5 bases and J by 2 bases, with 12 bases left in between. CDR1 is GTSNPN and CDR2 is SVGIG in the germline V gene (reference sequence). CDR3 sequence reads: CAWSGSSNTEAFF. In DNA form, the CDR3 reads TGTGCCTGGTCGGGGTCCTCAAACACTGAAGCTTTCTTT.

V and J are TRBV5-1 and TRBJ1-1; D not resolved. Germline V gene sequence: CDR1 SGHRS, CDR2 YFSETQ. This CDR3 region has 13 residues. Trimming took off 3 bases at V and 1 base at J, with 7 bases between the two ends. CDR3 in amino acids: CASSYYGNTEAFF. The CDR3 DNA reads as TGCGCCAGCAGCTACTACGGGAACACTGAAGCTTTCTTT.

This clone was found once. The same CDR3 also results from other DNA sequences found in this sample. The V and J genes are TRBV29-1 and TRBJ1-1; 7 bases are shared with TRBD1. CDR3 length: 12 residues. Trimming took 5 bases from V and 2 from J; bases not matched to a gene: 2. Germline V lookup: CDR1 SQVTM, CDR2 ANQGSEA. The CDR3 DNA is TGCAGCGTTCGACAGGGAAACACTGAAGCTTTCTTT. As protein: CSVRQGNTEAFF.

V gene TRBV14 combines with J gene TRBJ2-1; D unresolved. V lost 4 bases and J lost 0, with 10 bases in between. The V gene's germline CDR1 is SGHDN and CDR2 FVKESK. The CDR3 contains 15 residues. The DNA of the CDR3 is TGTGCCAGCAGCCGAACAGAGAGCTCCTACAATGAGCAGTTCTTC. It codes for CASSRTESSYNEQFF.